The text below deals with one T cell receptor (beta chain). The CDR3 loop spans 15 amino acids. V was shortened by 0 bases and J by 0 bases, with 10 bases between the two germline ends. Germline CDR1 reads SGDLS; CDR2 reads YYNGEE. This entry comes from a study of blood T cell repertoires in COVID-19. As for the study in general: Samples representing acute and convalescent COVID-19 were sourced from the United States, Italy and Spain. Sources were T cells, B-cell-depleted T cells, or PBMCs; the material itself was cDNA or gDNA.

Original processing methods: Estimates of nucleated cell counts were drawn from the amplification of reference gene primers. Profiling relied on immunoSEQ multiplex PCR, and the TCRdb table lists in-frame clones only, not all of them. The DNA was the basis for D and trimming; V, J and clone size are from that table. The table records roughly 180,000 clones, approximately 79% of them present only once. This TCR came from a man between 60 and 70 years old with active or convalescent COVID-19. The chain combines TRBV9 with TRBJ2-7; the D is unclear. What was sequenced was peripheral blood. CDR3 sequence reads: CASSVGSGSSYEQYF. Written as DNA, the CDR3 is TGTGCCAGCAGCGTAGGCTCAGGATCCTCCTACGAGCAGTACTTC.